The 9 T cell receptor beta chains in this list originate from one sample, sequenced in a study of identical twins. TCRdb analysed the 5' RACE reads with MiXCR anew, one entry per CDR3 protein. The sample holds 250,000 or so distinct CDR3 sequences, roughly 7% seen once. These records were also assigned to another study, of yellow fever vaccine responses in identical twins.

Material for sequencing was memory (CD45RO+) T cells sorted from blood. The origin of the receptors is a woman younger than 30 in good health.

The genes are TRBV19 and TRBJ1-2; 10 nucleotides match TRBD1. The J segment lost 8 bases and the V segment lost 6 bases, leaving 12 bases of the junction unmatched. CDR3 size: 15 residues. Germline V gene lookup returns CDR1 LNHDA and CDR2 SQIVND (reference sequence). This CDR3 is CASSDDRGLGGGYTF. The CDR3 DNA is TGTGCCAGTAGCGACGACAGGGGGCTGGGGGGAGGCTACACCTTC.

This clonotype has a count of ten or more. This chain links TRBV7-9 with TRBJ2-7; D is possibly TRBD2 (6 bases). The CDR3 spans 12 residues. V was trimmed by 6 bases and J by 4 bases, leaving 10 bases between them. Germline CDR1 reads SEHNR; CDR2 reads FQNEAQ (reference sequence). This CDR3 is CASSSGEYEQYF. CDR3 nucleotide sequence: TGTGCCAGCAGTTCGGGGGAGTACGAGCAGTACTTC. The entire variable domain, with the rest obtained from reference TRBV7-9 and TRBJ2-7, is as follows: DTGVSQNPRHKITKRGQNVTFRCDPISEHNRLYWYRQTLGQGPEFLTYFQNEAQLEKSRLLSDRFSAERPKGSFSTLEIQRTEQGDSAMYLCASSSGEYEQYFGPGTRLTVT.

The V gene is TRBV24-1, the J gene TRBJ2-7; perhaps TRBD1 as D (7 bases). Germline CDR1 KGHDR, CDR2 SFDVKD. V was shortened by 4 bases and J by 9 bases, with 15 bases between the two germline ends. The length of the CDR3 is 13 residues. DNA of the CDR3: TGTGCCACCAGTGAACCGGACAGGAGGGTGCAGTACTTC. This translates into CATSEPDRRVQYF.

The chain is built from TRBV11-2 and TRBJ1-2; 9 bases map to TRBD1. V dropped 0 bases and J dropped 7; count of bases not matched to a gene: 3. The CDR3 is 14 amino acids. Germline CDR1 reads SGHAT; CDR2 reads FQNNGV. This CDR3 reads CASSLEQGALGYTF. DNA for the CDR3: TGTGCCAGCAGCTTAGAACAGGGGGCGCTTGGCTACACCTTC.

The chain couples TRBV20-1 to TRBJ2-3, with 11 bases identical to TRBD2. The ends lost 5 bases at V and 7 bases at J; junction bases unmatched: 20. The CDR3 extends over 18 amino acids. Looked up from germline, CDR1 is DFQATT and CDR2 is SNEGSKA (reference sequence). CDR3 DNA sequence: TGCAGTGCTGAGGGCTGGCCTAGCGGGAGGACTGGCGGTTATACGCAGTATTTT. This translates into CSAEGWPSGRTGGYTQYF.

The chain has TRBV7-8 and TRBJ2-3; TRBD2 matches 8 bases. Per germline, CDR1 SGHVS and CDR2 FQNEAQ. J gave up 1 base and V 2 bases, and 8 bases lay outside the gene matches. The CDR3 length is 17 residues. The CDR3 DNA reads TGTGCCAGCAGCTTAATACGACTAGCGCTACGCACAGATACGCAGTATTTT. Protein sequence: CASSLIRLALRTDTQYF.

This clonotype was detected ten times or more. In DNA, the CDR3 is TGCAGCGTTGAAGTGGCAGGGGGCGAAGCAGATACGCAGTATTTT. Protein: CSVEVAGGEADTQYF. The chain uses TRBV29-1 and TRBJ2-3, with 8 positions matching TRBD1. V shed 1 base, J shed 4 bases, and the junction held 7 bases outside the gene matches. The CDR3 totals 15 residues. Germline loops: CDR1 SQVTM, CDR2 ANQGSEA.

This clonotype was observed many times. The V call is TRBV28, the J call TRBJ1-5; 11 nucleotides align to TRBD1. Germline-derived CDR1 and CDR2 are MDHEN and SYDVKM. The length of the CDR3 is 15 residues. The J segment lost 6 bases and the V segment lost 6 bases, leaving 7 bases of the junction unmatched. The CDR3 sequence is CASSRDRGSSQPQHF. Here the CDR3 DNA reads TGTGCCAGCAGCCGGGACAGGGGGAGTAGTCAGCCCCAGCATTTT.

This clonotype was detected a few times. V gene TRBV7-9 combines with J gene TRBJ1-3, with D possibly being TRBD1 (5 bases). CDR1 is SEHNR, CDR2 FQNEAQ, per germline (reference sequence). The germline V and J ends were trimmed by 5 bases and 6 bases, with 17 bases remaining between them. The CDR3 contains 15 residues. The CDR3 here is CASSLQSGELNTIYF. CDR3 nucleotides: TGTGCCAGCAGCCTCCAATCGGGGGAACTAAACACCATATATTTT.